This TCR beta chain derives from a study of T cell changes during pregnancy in multiple sclerosis. TCRdb's copy holds only in-frame clones and misses some; the assay was immunoSEQ multiplex PCR. The repertoire has some 40,000 clones, 90% to 95% of them found once; the top ten carry about 0.41%. In germline, CDR1 is MNHNS, CDR2 SASEGT. The CDR3 is 13 residues long. The V and J ends lost 9 bases and 4 bases respectively, with 15 bases between them. This chain uses TRBV6-1 with TRBJ1-1; perhaps TRBD1 as D (5 bases). The sequenced sample was CD4+ T cells from peripheral blood mononuclear cells, obtained in the first trimester of pregnancy. The source of this sequence is a female donor with multiple sclerosis, enrolled in a pregnancy study. CDR3 loop: CASEIRVGTEAFF. CDR3 nucleotide sequence: TGTGCCAGTGAAATCAGGGTTGGCACTGAAGCTTTCTTT.